Detailed here is one T cell receptor beta chain. The antigen is undetermined. Trimming removed 2 bases from V and 5 bases from J; junction bases left unmatched: 6. Germline V CDR1 and CDR2: MNHEY, SVGAGI. The CDR3 loop spans 16 amino acids. These data are taken from a study of T cell responses to AZD1222 COVID-19 vaccine. Study-level findings and limits: Spike-specific TCR repertoires showed rising breadth and depth after two AZD1222 doses. The donors showed a predominance of white British ancestry and of females, with possible underestimation of clonal diversity.

The assay was immunoSEQ multiplex PCR, and TCRdb's table has in-frame clones only and misses some. The repertoire holds over 100,000 clones, with 91% as singletons. V gene TRBV6-5 combines with J gene TRBJ2-1, with 10 bases identical to TRBD2. This specimen was peripheral blood, taken on day 0 of AZD1222 vaccination. This sequence originates from an adult in good health. Written as DNA, the CDR3 is TGTGCCAGCAGTTACAGGGCTAGCGGGGGCAACAATGAGCAGTTCTTC. Amino acid sequence: CASSYRASGGNNEQFF.